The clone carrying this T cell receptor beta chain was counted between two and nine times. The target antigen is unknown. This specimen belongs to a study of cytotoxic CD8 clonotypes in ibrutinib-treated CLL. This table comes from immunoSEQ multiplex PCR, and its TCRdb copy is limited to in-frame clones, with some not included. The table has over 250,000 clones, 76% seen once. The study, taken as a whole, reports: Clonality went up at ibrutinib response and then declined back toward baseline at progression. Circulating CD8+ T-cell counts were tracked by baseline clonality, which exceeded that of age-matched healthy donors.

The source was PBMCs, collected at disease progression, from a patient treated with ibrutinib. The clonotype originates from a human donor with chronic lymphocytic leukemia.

The CDR3 loop reads CASSRGRDVSNQPQHF. CDR3 DNA sequence: TGCGCCAGCAGTCGGGGGAGGGATGTTAGCAATCAGCCCCAGCATTTT. The chain is built from TRBV23-1 and TRBJ1-5; D might be TRBD1 (5 bases). TRBV23-1 has ORF status, its function being uncertain. Trimming stripped 4 bases from V and 0 bases from J, with 13 bases between. The CDR3 has 16 amino acids.